The next 24 T cell receptor beta chains were all read from a single sample in a study of control samples from healthy donors and cancer patients. Using immunoSEQ multiplex PCR, the repertoire was profiled, and TCRdb retains in-frame clones only, with some absent. The data contain under 80,000 clones, approximately 94% of them singletons. The sample comprised blood. The receptors originated from a woman in her twenties or thirties in good health.

The chain uses TRBV28 and TRBJ2-7; D may be TRBD1 (6 bases). This CDR3 spans 15 amino acids. Trimming left V 7 bases short and J 3 bases short, with 19 bases between. CDR1 is MDHEN, CDR2 SYDVKM, per germline. CDR3 amino acids: CASTPQGPRLYEQYF. The CDR3 region has the DNA TGTGCCAGCACCCCACAGGGACCCCGCCTCTACGAGCAGTACTTC. The full variable domain, rest sourced from reference TRBV28 and TRBJ2-7, is DVKVTQSSRYLVKRTGEKVFLECVQDMDHENMFWYRQDPGLGLRLIYFSYDVKMKEKGDIPEGYSVSREKKERFSLILESASTNQTSMYLCASTPQGPRLYEQYFGPGTRLTVT.

The V call is TRBV6-5, the J call TRBJ2-7, with D unclear. CDR1 and CDR2 (germline): MNHEY, SVGAGI. This CDR3 has 14 amino acids. V lost 6 bases and J lost 4, with 16 bases in between. Here the CDR3 reads CASSRLSPSYEQYV. CDR3 DNA: TGTGCCAGCAGCCGGCTCTCCCCTTCTTACGAGCAGTACGTC.

The chain carries TRBV5-1 and TRBJ1-2, with 11 bases fitting TRBD1. The CDR3 totals 14 residues. Trimming cost V 3 bases and J 8 bases; bases outside gene matches: 6. Germline loops: CDR1 SGHRS, CDR2 YFSETQ. The chain's CDR3 is CASSYGQGARGYTF. The CDR3 nucleotides read TGCGCCAGCAGCTATGGACAGGGGGCGAGGGGCTACACCTTC.

The chain joins TRBV4-1 to TRBJ1-1; unclear D gene. From germline, CDR1 is MGHRA and CDR2 YSYEKL. Trimming took 3 bases from V and 4 from J, leaving 15 bases between them. The CDR3 is 15 amino acids. DNA for the CDR3: TGCGCCAGCAGCCAGAAGGTAATCGAGACCACTGAAGCTTTCTTT. Protein: CASSQKVIETTEAFF.

The chain carries TRBV28 and TRBJ1-6; 8 positions match TRBD1. V shed 8 bases, J shed 10 bases, and the junction held 10 bases outside the gene matches. CDR3 length: 14 residues. CDR1 is MDHEN, CDR2 SYDVKM, per germline. The CDR3 nucleotides are TGTGCCAGCTTTCTCAGGGGGCGGGGATCACCCCTCCACTTT. Its protein is CASFLRGRGSPLHF.

V usage is TRBV18 and J usage is TRBJ2-7; TRBD1 or TRBD2 may be the D gene (5 bases each). The length of the CDR3 is 15 residues. Per the germline V gene, CDR1 is KGHSH and CDR2 is LQKENI. V gave up 3 bases and J gave up 2 bases, with 14 bases separating them. Here the CDR3 reads CASSPSGAGTYEQYF. CDR3 DNA sequence: TGTGCCAGCTCACCTTCCGGGGCAGGGACCTACGAGCAGTACTTC.

This clone appeared once. The rearrangement joins TRBV10-2 to TRBJ1-5; D is perhaps TRBD1 (5 bases). The germline V and J ends were trimmed by 2 bases and 3 bases, with 8 bases remaining between them. The CDR3 has 14 residues. In germline, CDR1 is WSHSY, CDR2 SAAADI. The CDR3 loop reads CASSETGTNQPQHF. The CDR3, as DNA: TGCGCCAGCAGTGAGACCGGGACCAATCAGCCCCAGCATTTT.

DNA of the CDR3: TGCGCCAGCAGCTTAGGACTAGCGGCGAACACCGGGGAGCTGTTTTTT. As protein: CASSLGLAANTGELFF. The chain joins TRBV5-1 to TRBJ2-2; TRBD2 agrees at 10 bases. Germline V gene sequence: CDR1 SGHRS, CDR2 YFSETQ. The CDR3 consists of 16 residues. The V segment lost 2 bases and the J segment 0 bases; nucleotides outside the gene matches: 1.

V and J are TRBV11-3 and TRBJ2-3, with a tentative D call TRBD2 (7 bases). V was shortened by 0 bases and J by 3 bases, with 19 bases between the two germline ends. The CDR3 runs 18 residues. Germline V lookup: CDR1 SGHNT, CDR2 YENEEA. The CDR3: CASSLDLGGLGFTDTQYF. CDR3 bases: TGTGCCAGCAGCTTAGATCTCGGGGGGCTCGGGTTTACAGATACGCAGTATTTT.

The chain uses TRBV7-9 and TRBJ2-2, with D perhaps matching TRBD1 or TRBD2 (5 bases each). Between the trimmed V and J ends, which lost 6 bases and 1 base, there was a span of 21 bases. This CDR3 has 18 amino acids. Germline V gene data show CDR1 as SEHNR and CDR2 as FQNEAQ (reference sequence). CDR3 sequence reads: CASRPNLPGTVNTGELFF. The CDR3 DNA reads TGTGCCAGCAGACCAAACCTTCCCGGGACGGTGAACACCGGGGAGCTGTTTTTT.

The V call is TRBV15, the J call TRBJ1-2; tentative D call: TRBD1 (5 bases). Germline loops: CDR1 LNHNV, CDR2 YYDKDF (reference sequence). CDR3 length equals 13 residues. Trimming cost V 0 bases and J 7 bases, with 9 bases left between them. CDR3: CATSRDQQGGYTF. The DNA for the CDR3 is TGTGCCACCAGCAGAGATCAGCAGGGTGGCTACACCTTC.

The gene calls are TRBV5-1 and TRBJ1-1, with D possibly matching TRBD1 (5 bases). CDR3 length: 14 amino acids. Germline values: CDR1 SGHRS, CDR2 YFSETQ. V was trimmed by 4 bases and J by 3 bases, leaving 13 bases between them. The DNA of the CDR3 is TGCGCCAGCAGCCCCCCCGGGGGTGACACTGAAGCTTTCTTT. It is translated as CASSPPGGDTEAFF.

V and J are TRBV21-1 and TRBJ2-7; TRBD1 is the table's D call, not checked against the DNA. TRBV21-1 is marked as a pseudogene. CDR3 length equals 17 residues. The CDR3 DNA follows: TGTGCCAGCAGCAAACATCCACCGGGACAGGGCTCCTACGAGCAGTACTTC. Its translation: CASSKHPPGQGSYEQYF.

This chain joins TRBV6-5 and TRBJ1-1; D is unresolved. With 6 bases removed from V and 1 base from J, the gap between germline ends came to 12 bases. The CDR3 contains 14 residues. Germline V gene lookup returns CDR1 MNHEY and CDR2 SVGAGI. The CDR3 DNA reads as TGTGCCAGCAGGCCGTTTTTCGGGAACACTGAAGCTTTCTTT. Its translation: CASRPFFGNTEAFF.

In this sample, this clone turned up once. J is TRBJ1-2 and V is TRBV9; D is perhaps TRBD1 (6 bases). The germline CDR1 and CDR2 sequences are SGDLS and YYNGEE. Trimming removed 0 bases at V and 4 bases at J, with 10 bases between. This CDR3 comprises 14 residues. CDR3 sequence (DNA): TGTGCCAGCAGCGTAGGACAGGACCTCTATGGCTACACCTTC. Translated, it gives CASSVGQDLYGYTF.

The count of this clone is one. V usage is TRBV30 and J usage is TRBJ1-4; D gene ambiguous. With 4 bases removed from V and 0 bases from J, the gap between germline ends came to 12 bases. The CDR3 extends over 15 amino acids. Germline V lookup: CDR1 GTSNPN, CDR2 SVGIG (reference sequence). CDR3 protein: CAWNRTDATNEKLFF. The CDR3 DNA reads TGTGCCTGGAACCGGACGGACGCAACTAATGAAAAACTGTTTTTT.

V usage is TRBV5-1 and J usage is TRBJ2-5; D possibly corresponds to TRBD2 (5 bases). With 2 bases removed from V and 5 bases from J, the gap between germline ends came to 10 bases. The CDR3 sequence is 13 residues long. Germline values: CDR1 SGHRS, CDR2 YFSETQ. CDR3 in amino acids: CASSFPGGETQYF. DNA for the CDR3: TGCGCCAGCAGCTTCCCCGGCGGGGAGACCCAGTACTTC. Filled out from reference TRBV5-1 and TRBJ2-5, the complete variable domain reads KAGVTQTPRYLIKTRGQQVTLSCSPISGHRSVSWYQQTPGQGLQFLFEYFSETQRNKGNFPGRFSGRQFSNSRSEMNVSTLELGDSALYLCASSFPGGETQYFGPGTRLLVL.

The chain couples TRBV18 to TRBJ1-5, with unresolved D. CDR1 is KGHSH and CDR2 is LQKENI in the germline V gene. The CDR3 loop spans 14 amino acids. The V and J ends lost 3 bases and 8 bases respectively, with 14 bases between them. Here the CDR3 reads CASSPYKVPEPQHF. CDR3 coding DNA: TGTGCCAGCTCACCGTATAAGGTCCCCGAGCCCCAGCATTTT.

The chain couples TRBV11-3 to TRBJ1-1; D is unresolved. CDR3 length equals 15 residues. Germline CDR1 is SGHNT and CDR2 is YENEEA. Trimming took 2 bases from V and 1 from J, leaving 11 bases between them. The DNA of the CDR3 is TGTGCCAGCAGCTTAAGCGGGAATGCGAACACTGAAGCTTTCTTT. Translated, it gives CASSLSGNANTEAFF.

The chain links TRBV4-1 to TRBJ2-1, with D perhaps TRBD1 or TRBD2 (5 bases each). The germline V gene has CDR1 MGHRA and CDR2 YSYEKL. The CDR3 runs 15 residues. V was shortened by 5 bases and J by 5 bases, with 16 bases between the two germline ends. Written as DNA, the CDR3 is TGCGCCAGCAGCTTAACCGGGACGCTGAACAATGAGCAGTTCTTC. This encodes CASSLTGTLNNEQFF.

The DNA for the CDR3 is TGTGCCAGCAGTAAACAGGCCGGAGGGTCCCAGCATTTT. Translating it yields CASSKQAGGSQHF. The chain is built from TRBV6-5 and TRBJ1-5; D might be TRBD1 (5 bases). Trimming shortened V by 5 bases and J by 11 bases, and 16 bases separated the two germline ends. This CDR3 is built from 13 residues. The germline CDR1 and CDR2 sequences are MNHEY and SVGAGI.

This chain uses TRBV5-6 with TRBJ1-2; possible D gene TRBD1, 5 bases. The germline V and J ends were trimmed by 5 bases and 5 bases, with 19 bases remaining between them. Germline CDR1 reads SGHDT; CDR2 reads YYEEEE. The CDR3 covers 15 residues. The CDR3 sequence: CASSYDSSAGYGYTF. The CDR3 region has the DNA TGTGCCAGCAGTTACGACAGCTCAGCTGGGTATGGCTACACCTTC.

This clone appeared a single time. This chain uses TRBV27 with TRBJ1-2; 7 bases are a match to TRBD1. V lost 5 bases and J lost 8; bases outside the gene matches: 8. This CDR3 is 13 amino acids long. Germline values: CDR1 MNHEY, CDR2 SMNVEV (reference sequence). The CDR3 is CASSTRGREGYTF. In DNA, the CDR3 is TGTGCCAGCAGTACGAGGGGGCGAGAGGGCTACACCTTC.

The V call is TRBV7-8, the J call TRBJ1-2; D is unclear. V was trimmed by 4 bases and J by 4 bases, leaving 13 bases between them. Per germline, CDR1 SGHVS and CDR2 FQNEAQ. CDR3 length: 14 residues. This CDR3 is CASSSRGGSYGYTF. CDR3 DNA sequence: TGTGCCAGCAGCTCCCGGGGAGGCAGCTATGGCTACACCTTC.